The present T cell receptor (beta chain) was sequenced within a study of CD8 T cells in ankylosing spondylitis. Findings of the study overall: About 8 highly homologous variants made up a TCR beta motif, and this motif appeared characteristic of ankylosing spondylitis blood.

CDR1 and CDR2 from the germline V gene are SGHRS and YFSETQ. This CDR3 is 15 amino acids long. Trimming pared 3 bases from V and 9 bases from J, leaving 20 bases between. TCRdb recomputed calls from the 5' RACE reads with MiXCR, one row per CDR3 protein. The profile shows about 540,000 distinct CDR3 sequences, roughly 13% of them singletons. This clonotype was observed at least ten times. Its antigen is unidentified. The source is a male donor with ankylosing spondylitis. This sequence joins TRBV5-1 and TRBJ2-3; perhaps TRBD2 as D (6 bases). The sequencing sample was made of blood, either unsorted or a sorted T cell fraction (not recorded which). The CDR3 DNA reads TGCGCCAGCAGCTGGGACCGGGACTCCCTCGGAACGCAGTATTTT. It codes for CASSWDRDSLGTQYF.